This T cell receptor (beta chain) derives from a study of regulatory T cells in long-lasting Graves disease. Study-wide context: Graves' patients, newly diagnosed, had taken antithyroid drugs under 3 months. General observations from the study: Owing to a sample size that was small, accuracy may have been reduced.

This clonotype was counted only a few times. The antigen is unknown. To make TCR beta libraries, researchers used iRepertoire HTBI primers and Arm-PCR of CDR3 regions. TCRdb reanalysed the multiplex PCR reads using MiXCR and keeps one entry per CDR3 protein. There are about 560,000 distinct CDR3 sequences in the sample; about 16% occur only once, and around 11% lies in the top ten. There are 12 residues in the CDR3. CDR1 and CDR2 from the germline V gene are DFQATT and SNEGSKA (reference sequence). Trimming removed 5 bases from V and 7 bases from J, with 14 bases in between. The time point denotes: newly diagnosed GD, antithyroid drugs for less than 3 months. PBMC RNA served as the TCR library source. These data were also reused for a study on T cells in Graves' hyperthyroidism and ophthalmopathy. This second study notes: Using the HTBI primer set, a first-round RT-PCR was run on the TCR CDR3. By a 13 V-J model, ophthalmopathy was set apart from stable hyperthyroidism.

This TCR came from a young man with Graves disease. Source: peripheral blood mononuclear cells (PBMCs), taken at new diagnosis, from a patient treated with antithyroid drugs. This rearrangement joins TRBV20-1 to TRBJ1-1, with a weak D call TRBD1 (5 bases). The CDR3 nucleotides are TGCAGTGCTGGGGCCGGGGGGGGTGAAGCTTTCTTT. This sequence encodes CSAGAGGGEAFF.